These T cell receptor beta chains were read from a single sample in a study of control samples from healthy donors and cancer patients. Assay: immunoSEQ multiplex PCR; the TCRdb copy retains only in-frame clones and omits some. The repertoire holds 95,000 to 150,000 clones, approximately 90% seen once, with approximately 8% in the top ten. Input material: blood. These receptor sequences come from a woman aged 18-30 years in good health. Both conserved end residues are part of each CDR3. The order of the fields is V gene, D gene, clone size, J gene, CDR3 protein, CDR3 DNA. The D gene is left open where the match is weak. Rows give clone size only sometimes, using once, few, many, or a class for an expanded clone.

v_call: TRBV7-9
d_call: .
clone_size: .
j_call: TRBJ1-1
cdr3_aa: CASSSLVGTEAFF
cdr3_nt: TGTGCCAGCAGCTCCCTGGTGGGGACTGAAGCTTTCTTT

v_call: TRBV6-5
d_call: TRBD2
clone_size: .
j_call: TRBJ2-1
cdr3_aa: CASSYLGLDRPEQFF
cdr3_nt: TGTGCCAGCAGTTACCTGGGACTAGACCGACCCGAGCAGTTCTTC

v_call: TRBV27
d_call: .
clone_size: .
j_call: TRBJ2-3
cdr3_aa: CASSLLGTDTQYF
cdr3_nt: TGTGCCAGCTCGCTGTTGGGCACAGATACGCAGTATTTT

v_call: TRBV4-1
d_call: .
clone_size: few
j_call: TRBJ1-5
cdr3_aa: CASSQDGRNSNQPQHF
cdr3_nt: TGCGCCAGCAGCCAAGATGGGCGGAATAGCAATCAGCCCCAGCATTTT

v_call: TRBV5-8
d_call: .
clone_size: .
j_call: TRBJ2-3
cdr3_aa: CASSLGQGPSTDTQYF
cdr3_nt: TGTGCCAGCAGCTTGGGGCAGGGGCCGTCCACAGATACGCAGTATTTT

v_call: TRBV28
d_call: .
clone_size: .
j_call: TRBJ1-2
cdr3_aa: CASSFSRGGYTF
cdr3_nt: TGTGCCAGCAGTTTTTCCAGGGGCGGCTACACCTTC

v_call: TRBV5-6
d_call: .
clone_size: .
j_call: TRBJ2-7
cdr3_aa: CASSQNRYEQYF
cdr3_nt: TGTGCCAGCAGCCAGAACCGATACGAGCAGTACTTC

v_call: TRBV13
d_call: TRBD1
clone_size: once
j_call: TRBJ1-2
cdr3_aa: CASSLNRGRLGHYGYTF
cdr3_nt: TGTGCCAGCAGCTTAAACAGGGGGCGTTTGGGCCACTATGGCTACACCTTC

v_call: TRBV14
d_call: .
clone_size: .
j_call: TRBJ2-2
cdr3_aa: CASSQLGGNTGELFF
cdr3_nt: TGTGCCAGCAGCCAGCTAGGGGGGAACACCGGGGAGCTGTTTTTT

v_call: TRBV7-2
d_call: TRBD1
clone_size: once
j_call: TRBJ2-7
cdr3_aa: CASSLADRGRWQYF
cdr3_nt: TGTGCCAGCAGCTTAGCGGACAGGGGCCGTTGGCAGTACTTC

v_call: TRBV2
d_call: .
clone_size: .
j_call: TRBJ1-1
cdr3_aa: CASSEDLTDTEAFF
cdr3_nt: TGTGCCAGCAGTGAAGACTTGACCGACACTGAAGCTTTCTTT

v_call: TRBV19
d_call: .
clone_size: .
j_call: TRBJ2-7
cdr3_aa: CASSIGLGKDEQYF
cdr3_nt: TGTGCCAGTAGTATAGGACTAGGGAAGGACGAGCAGTACTTC

v_call: TRBV21-1
d_call: .
clone_size: .
j_call: TRBJ2-7
cdr3_aa: CASSKVTSGGYEQYF
cdr3_nt: TGTGCCAGCAGCAAAGTGACTAGCGGGGGATACGAGCAGTACTTC

v_call: TRBV4-3
d_call: TRBD1
clone_size: .
j_call: TRBJ2-1
cdr3_aa: CASSPEDADRGLGNEQFF
cdr3_nt: TGCGCCAGCAGCCCGGAAGACGCGGACAGGGGTTTAGGTAATGAGCAGTTCTTC

v_call: TRBV28
d_call: .
clone_size: .
j_call: TRBJ2-7
cdr3_aa: CASSLNPSGLTEQYF
cdr3_nt: TGTGCCAGCAGTCTTAACCCCTCGGGACTCACTGAGCAGTACTTC

v_call: TRBV11-2
d_call: .
clone_size: .
j_call: TRBJ2-7
cdr3_aa: CASSPRRVGVAGSYEQYF
cdr3_nt: TGTGCCAGCAGCCCCCGTAGAGTCGGGGTCGCGGGCTCCTACGAGCAGTACTTC

v_call: TRBV9
d_call: TRBD1
clone_size: few
j_call: TRBJ1-6
cdr3_aa: CASSDPGQGALENSPLHF
cdr3_nt: TGTGCCAGCAGCGACCCGGGACAGGGGGCTTTGGAAAATTCACCCCTCCACTTT

v_call: TRBV30
d_call: .
clone_size: .
j_call: TRBJ1-2
cdr3_aa: CAWREEGEYGYTF
cdr3_nt: TGTGCCTGGAGGGAGGAGGGGGAGTATGGCTACACCTTC